This TCR beta chain is drawn from a study of T cell responses to AZD1222 COVID-19 vaccine. Whole-study results and caveats: Spike as a whole was targeted by vaccine-associated CD4 TCRs, dominant at 160-218 and 743-854.

Sequencing was performed with immunoSEQ multiplex PCR; in TCRdb, only in-frame clones are kept and a portion is missing. In the table there are 150,000 to 200,000 clones, 90% to 95% of which are singletons. Remarks on this clone: Its antigen is still unknown.

Trimming stripped 3 bases from V and 12 bases from J, with 17 bases between. The CDR3 covers 13 residues. Germline V lookup: CDR1 MGHRA, CDR2 YSYEKL. V gene TRBV4-1 combines with J gene TRBJ2-5; perhaps D is TRBD1 or TRBD2 (6 bases each). Sequencing was performed on peripheral blood, taken on day 0 of AZD1222 vaccination. The TCR sequence derives from an adult in good health. CDR3 residues: CASSQYRGDSKYF. CDR3 bases: TGCGCCAGCAGCCAGTATAGGGGGGACTCTAAGTACTTC.